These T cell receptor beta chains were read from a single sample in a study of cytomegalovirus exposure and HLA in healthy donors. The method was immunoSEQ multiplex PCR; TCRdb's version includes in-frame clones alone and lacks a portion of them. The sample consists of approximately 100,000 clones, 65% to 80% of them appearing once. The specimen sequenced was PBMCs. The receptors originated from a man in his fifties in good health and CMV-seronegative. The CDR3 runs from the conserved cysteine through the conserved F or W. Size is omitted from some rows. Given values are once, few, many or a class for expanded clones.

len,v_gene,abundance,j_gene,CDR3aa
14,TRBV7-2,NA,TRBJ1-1,CASSRRQENTEAFF
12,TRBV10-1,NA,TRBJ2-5,CAITNRGTGQYF
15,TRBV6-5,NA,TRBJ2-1,CASSYDRGPQGEQFF
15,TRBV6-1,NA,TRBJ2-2,CATCPGAMNTGELFF
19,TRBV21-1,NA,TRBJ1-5,CASTTKDDRAVGSNQPQHF
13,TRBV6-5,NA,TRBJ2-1,CASRRGEYNEQFF
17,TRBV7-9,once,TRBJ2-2,CASSFGLAGNRAGELFF
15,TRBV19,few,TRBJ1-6,CASRETGAGNSPLHF
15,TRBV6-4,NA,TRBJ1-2,CASSEDRGSNYGYTF
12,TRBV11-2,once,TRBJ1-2,CASSLRGYGYTF
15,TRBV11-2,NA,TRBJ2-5,CASSLVLGGGETQYF
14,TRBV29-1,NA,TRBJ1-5,CSVVTGGRGQPQHF
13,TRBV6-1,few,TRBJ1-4,CASSDPGVEKLFF
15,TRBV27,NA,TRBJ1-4,CASRLQGATNEKLFF
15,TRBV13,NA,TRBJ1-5,CASSGGAGSNQPQHF
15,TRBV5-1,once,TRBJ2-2,CASNRGALNTGELFF
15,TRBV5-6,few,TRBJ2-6,CASSTQGVGANVLTF
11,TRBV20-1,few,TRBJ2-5,CSAVTGTVPYF
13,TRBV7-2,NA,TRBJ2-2,CASSLDRAGELFF
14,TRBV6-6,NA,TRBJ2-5,CASSSRTSWKTQYF
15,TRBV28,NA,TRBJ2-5,CASRPDWGPQETQYF
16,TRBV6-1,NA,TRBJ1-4,CASSDFYGPANEKLFF
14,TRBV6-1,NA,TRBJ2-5,CASSRGTISETQYF
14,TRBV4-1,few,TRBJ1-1,CASRAGAGDTEAFF
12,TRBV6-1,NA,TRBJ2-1,CASSEGRGEQFF
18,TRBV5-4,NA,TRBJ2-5,CASSGPARLAGGKETQYF
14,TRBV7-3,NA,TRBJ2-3,CASSLTSSTDTQYF
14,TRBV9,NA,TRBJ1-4,CASGVGPDNEKLFF
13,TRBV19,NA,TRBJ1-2,CASSTDSWDGYTF
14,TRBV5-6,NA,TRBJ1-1,CASSLTDRETEAFF
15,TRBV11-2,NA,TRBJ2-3,CASSLGGQSTDTQYF
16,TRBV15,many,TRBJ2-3,CATSKGQGMITDTQYF
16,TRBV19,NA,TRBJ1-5,CASSTGTGRNNQPQHF
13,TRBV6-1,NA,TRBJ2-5,CASSNRMEETQYF
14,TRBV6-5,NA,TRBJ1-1,CASARAPRDTEAFF
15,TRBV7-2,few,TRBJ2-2,CASSFKGRDTGELFF
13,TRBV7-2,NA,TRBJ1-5,CASSFNRDQPQHF
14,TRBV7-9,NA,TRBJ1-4,CASPTRTGPEKLFF
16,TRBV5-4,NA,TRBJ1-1,CASSLAATTGNAEAFF
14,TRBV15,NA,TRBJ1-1,CATSPGTGYTEAFF
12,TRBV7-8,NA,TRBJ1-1,CASSYGNTEAFF
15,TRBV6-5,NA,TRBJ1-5,CASSQGTGSNQPQHF
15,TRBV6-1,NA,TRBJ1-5,CASSEDQYSNQPQHF
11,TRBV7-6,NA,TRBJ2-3,CASSLVDTQYF
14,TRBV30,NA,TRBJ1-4,CAWSQLRGNEKLFF